The 4 T cell receptor beta chains in this list originate from one sample, sequenced in a study of blood T cell repertoires in COVID-19. TCRdb keeps only in-frame clones here, not all; method: immunoSEQ multiplex PCR. The sample contains around 120,000 clones, less than 95% of which appear only once. Sequencing was performed on peripheral blood. The receptors shown here come from a human donor with active COVID-19. The donor label of this sample is uncertain.

The V and J genes are TRBV5-8 and TRBJ2-1; a possible D gene is TRBD1 (5 bases). The length of the CDR3 is 14 residues. The germline V gene has CDR1 SGHTS and CDR2 YDEGEE. The V end lost 4 bases, the J end lost 4 bases, and 12 bases lay between the germline ends. CDR3 protein: CASSERTMYNEQFF. DNA for the CDR3: TGTGCCAGCAGCGAACGGACAATGTACAATGAGCAGTTCTTC. Together with reference TRBV5-8 and TRBJ2-1, the CDR3 gives the full variable domain: EAGVTQSPTHLIKTRGQQATLRCSPISGHTSVYWYQQALGLGLQFLLWYDEGEERNRGNFPPRFSGRQFPNYSSELNVNALELEDSALYLCASSERTMYNEQFFGPGTRLTVL.

V gene TRBV6-2 or TRBV6-3 combines with J gene TRBJ2-3; 7 positions agree with TRBD1. The CDR3 sequence is 16 residues long. Germline loops: CDR1 MNHEY, CDR2 SVGEGT. V was pared by 5 bases and J by 0 bases, with 8 bases of the junction left unmatched. The CDR3 nucleotides read TGTGCCAGCAGTGGGGACAGAAGAACTAGCACAGATACGCAGTATTTT. It is translated as CASSGDRRTSTDTQYF.

The chain is built from TRBV19 and TRBJ1-1; the match to TRBD1 covers 8 bases. V lost 6 bases and J lost 5; bases outside the gene matches: 5. Looked up from germline, CDR1 is LNHDA and CDR2 is SQIVND (reference sequence). This CDR3 region has 13 residues. The CDR3 region has the DNA TGTGCCAGTAGCCAGGGGGCGCGGACTGAAGCTTTCTTT. Translating it yields CASSQGARTEAFF.

V is TRBV5-1 and J is TRBJ2-7, with unresolved D. The CDR3 length is 13 residues. CDR1 is SGHRS, CDR2 YFSETQ, per germline. Trimming removed 0 bases from V and 4 bases from J, with 8 bases in between. The CDR3 coding sequence is TGCGCCAGCAGCTTGGCTAGTGGGTACGAGCAGTACTTC. Residues: CASSLASGYEQYF.